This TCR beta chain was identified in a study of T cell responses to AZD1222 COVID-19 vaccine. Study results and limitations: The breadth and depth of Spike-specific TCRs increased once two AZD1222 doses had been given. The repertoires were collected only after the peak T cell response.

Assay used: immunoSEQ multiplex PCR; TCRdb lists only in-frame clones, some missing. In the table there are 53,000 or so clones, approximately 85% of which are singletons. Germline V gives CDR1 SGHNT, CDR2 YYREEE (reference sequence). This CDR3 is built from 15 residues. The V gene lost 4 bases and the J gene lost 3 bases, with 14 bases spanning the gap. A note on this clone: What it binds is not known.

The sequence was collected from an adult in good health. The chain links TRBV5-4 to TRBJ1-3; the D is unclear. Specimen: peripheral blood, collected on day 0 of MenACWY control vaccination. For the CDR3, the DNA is TGTGCCAGCAGCGCTGGCCCGGGGAATGGAAACACCATATATTTT. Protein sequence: CASSAGPGNGNTIYF.